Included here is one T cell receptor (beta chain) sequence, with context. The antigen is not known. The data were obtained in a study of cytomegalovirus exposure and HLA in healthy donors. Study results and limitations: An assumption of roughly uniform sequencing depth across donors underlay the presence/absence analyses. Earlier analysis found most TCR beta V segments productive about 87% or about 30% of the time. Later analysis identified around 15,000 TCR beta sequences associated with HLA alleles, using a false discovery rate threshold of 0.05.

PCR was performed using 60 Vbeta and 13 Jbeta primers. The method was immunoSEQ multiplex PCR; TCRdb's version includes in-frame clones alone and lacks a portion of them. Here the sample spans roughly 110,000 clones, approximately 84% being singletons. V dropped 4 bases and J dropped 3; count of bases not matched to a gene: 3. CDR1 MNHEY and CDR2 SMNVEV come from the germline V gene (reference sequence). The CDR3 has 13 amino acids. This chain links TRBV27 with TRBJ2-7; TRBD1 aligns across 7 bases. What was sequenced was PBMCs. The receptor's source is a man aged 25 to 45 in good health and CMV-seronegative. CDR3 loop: CASSSGTVYEQYF. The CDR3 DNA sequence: TGTGCCAGCAGTTCTGGGACAGTCTACGAGCAGTACTTC.